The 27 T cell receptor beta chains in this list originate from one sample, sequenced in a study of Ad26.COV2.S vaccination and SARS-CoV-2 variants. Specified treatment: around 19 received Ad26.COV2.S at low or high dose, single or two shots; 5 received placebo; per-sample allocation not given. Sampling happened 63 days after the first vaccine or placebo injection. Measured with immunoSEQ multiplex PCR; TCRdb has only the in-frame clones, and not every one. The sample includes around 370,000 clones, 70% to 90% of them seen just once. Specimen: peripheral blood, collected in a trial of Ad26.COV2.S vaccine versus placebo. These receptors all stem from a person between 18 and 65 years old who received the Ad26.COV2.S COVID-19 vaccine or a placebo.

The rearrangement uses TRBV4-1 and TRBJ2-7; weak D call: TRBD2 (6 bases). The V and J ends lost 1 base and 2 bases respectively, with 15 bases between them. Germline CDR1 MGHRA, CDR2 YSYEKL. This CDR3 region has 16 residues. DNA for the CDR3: TGCGCCAGCAGCCAAGGGGAGGACTGGGTCGCCTACGAGCAGTACTTC. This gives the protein CASSQGEDWVAYEQYF.

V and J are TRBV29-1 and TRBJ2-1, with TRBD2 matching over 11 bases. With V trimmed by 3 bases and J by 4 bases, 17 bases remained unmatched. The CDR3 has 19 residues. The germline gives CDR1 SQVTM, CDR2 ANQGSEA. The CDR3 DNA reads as TGCAGCGTTGACCCAATTTCGGGACTAGCGGCGAGGGGGTACAATGAGCAGTTCTTC. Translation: CSVDPISGLAARGYNEQFF.

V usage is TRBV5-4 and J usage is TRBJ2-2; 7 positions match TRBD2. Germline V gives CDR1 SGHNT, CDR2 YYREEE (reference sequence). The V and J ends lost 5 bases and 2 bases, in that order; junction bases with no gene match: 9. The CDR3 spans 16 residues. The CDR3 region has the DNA TGTGCCAGCAGGCTGAAGGGGACTACAAACACCGGGGAGCTGTTTTTT. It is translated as CASRLKGTTNTGELFF.

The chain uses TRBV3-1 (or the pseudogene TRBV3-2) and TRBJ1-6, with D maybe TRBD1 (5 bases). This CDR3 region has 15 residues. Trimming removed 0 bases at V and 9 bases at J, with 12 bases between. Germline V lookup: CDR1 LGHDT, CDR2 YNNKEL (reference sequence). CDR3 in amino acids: CASSQEPGRSSPLHF. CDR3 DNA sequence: TGTGCCAGCAGCCAAGAACCGGGGCGGAGTTCACCCCTCCACTTT.

The CDR3 coding sequence is TGTGCCAGCAAGGCGGGAGTTGGGGCCGGGGAGCTGTTTTTT. It translates to CASKAGVGAGELFF. The chain couples TRBV28 to TRBJ2-2, with TRBD2 matching 7 bases. This CDR3 is 14 amino acids long. The trim removed 7 bases at V and 6 bases at J, leaving 8 bases unmatched. Germline assignment: CDR1 MDHEN and CDR2 SYDVKM.

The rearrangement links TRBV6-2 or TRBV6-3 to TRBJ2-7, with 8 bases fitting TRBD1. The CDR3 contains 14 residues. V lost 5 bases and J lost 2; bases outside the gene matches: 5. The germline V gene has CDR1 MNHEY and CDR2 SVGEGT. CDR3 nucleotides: TGTGCCAGCAGTATCGGACAGGGTACCTACGAGCAGTACTTC. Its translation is CASSIGQGTYEQYF.

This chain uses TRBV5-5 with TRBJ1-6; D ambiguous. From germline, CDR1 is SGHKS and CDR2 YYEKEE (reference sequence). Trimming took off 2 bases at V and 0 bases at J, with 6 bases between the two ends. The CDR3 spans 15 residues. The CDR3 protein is CASSFLSSYNSPLHF. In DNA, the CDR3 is TGTGCCAGCAGCTTTCTCTCCTCCTATAATTCACCCCTCCACTTT. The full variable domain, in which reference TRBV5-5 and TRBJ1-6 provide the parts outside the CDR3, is DAGVTQSPTHLIKTRGQQVTLRCSPISGHKSVSWYQQVLGQGPQFIFQYYEKEERGRGNFPDRFSARQFPNYSSELNVNALLLGDSALYLCASSFLSSYNSPLHFGNGTRLTVT.

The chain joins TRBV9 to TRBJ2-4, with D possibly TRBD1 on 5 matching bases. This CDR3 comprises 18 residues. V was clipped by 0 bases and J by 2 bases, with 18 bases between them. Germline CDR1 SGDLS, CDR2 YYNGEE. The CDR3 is CASSVEVSGQPSKNIQYF. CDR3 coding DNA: TGTGCCAGCAGCGTAGAGGTTAGTGGACAACCCTCCAAAAACATTCAGTACTTC. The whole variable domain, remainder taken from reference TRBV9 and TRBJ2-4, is DSGVTQTPKHLITATGQRVTLRCSPRSGDLSVYWYQQSLDQGLQFLIQYYNGEERAKGNILERFSAQQFPDLHSELNLSSLELGDSALYFCASSVEVSGQPSKNIQYFGAGTRLSVL.

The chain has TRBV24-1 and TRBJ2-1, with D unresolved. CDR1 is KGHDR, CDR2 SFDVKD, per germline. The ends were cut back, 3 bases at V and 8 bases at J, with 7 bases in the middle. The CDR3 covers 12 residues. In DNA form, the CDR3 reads TGTGCCACCAGTGATCTCCTACATGAGCAGTTCTTC. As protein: CATSDLLHEQFF.

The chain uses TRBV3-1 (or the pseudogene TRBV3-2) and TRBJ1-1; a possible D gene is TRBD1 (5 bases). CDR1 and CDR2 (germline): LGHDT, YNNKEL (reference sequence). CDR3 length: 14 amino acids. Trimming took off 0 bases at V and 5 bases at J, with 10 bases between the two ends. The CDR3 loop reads CASSQDGGMTEAFF. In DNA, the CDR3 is TGTGCCAGCAGCCAAGATGGGGGGATGACTGAAGCTTTCTTT.

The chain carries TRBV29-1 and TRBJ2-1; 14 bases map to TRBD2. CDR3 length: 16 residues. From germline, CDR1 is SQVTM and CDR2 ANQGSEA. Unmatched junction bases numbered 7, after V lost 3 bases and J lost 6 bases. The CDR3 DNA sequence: TGCAGCGTTGACAGAGAAGGGACTAGCGGGAGCAATGAGCAGTTCTTC. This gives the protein CSVDREGTSGSNEQFF.

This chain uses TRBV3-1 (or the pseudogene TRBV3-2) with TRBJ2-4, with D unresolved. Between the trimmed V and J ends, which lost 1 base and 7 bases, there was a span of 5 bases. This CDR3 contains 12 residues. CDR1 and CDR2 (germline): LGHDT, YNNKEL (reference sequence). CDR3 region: CASSQGRNIQYF. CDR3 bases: TGTGCCAGCAGCCAAGGGCGGAACATTCAGTACTTC.

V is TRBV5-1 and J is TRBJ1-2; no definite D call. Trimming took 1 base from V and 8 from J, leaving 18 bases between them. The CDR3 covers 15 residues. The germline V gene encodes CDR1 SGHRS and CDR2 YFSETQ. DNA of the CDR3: TGCGCCAGCAGCTTGCCTACCGAGACCAATAGCGGCTACACCTTC. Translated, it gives CASSLPTETNSGYTF.

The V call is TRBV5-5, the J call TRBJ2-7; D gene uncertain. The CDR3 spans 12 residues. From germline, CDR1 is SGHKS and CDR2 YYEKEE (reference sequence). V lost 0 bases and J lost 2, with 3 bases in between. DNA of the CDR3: TGTGCCAGCAGCTTGGGGGCCTACGAGCAGTACTTC. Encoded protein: CASSLGAYEQYF. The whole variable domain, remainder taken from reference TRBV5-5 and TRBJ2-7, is DAGVTQSPTHLIKTRGQQVTLRCSPISGHKSVSWYQQVLGQGPQFIFQYYEKEERGRGNFPDRFSARQFPNYSSELNVNALLLGDSALYLCASSLGAYEQYFGPGTRLTVT.

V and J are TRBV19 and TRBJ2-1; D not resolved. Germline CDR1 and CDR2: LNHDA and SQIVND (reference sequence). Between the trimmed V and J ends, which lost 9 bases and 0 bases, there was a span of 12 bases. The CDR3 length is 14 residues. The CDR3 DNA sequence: TGTGCCAGCCGGCCGCCTATCTCCTACAATGAGCAGTTCTTC. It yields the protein CASRPPISYNEQFF.

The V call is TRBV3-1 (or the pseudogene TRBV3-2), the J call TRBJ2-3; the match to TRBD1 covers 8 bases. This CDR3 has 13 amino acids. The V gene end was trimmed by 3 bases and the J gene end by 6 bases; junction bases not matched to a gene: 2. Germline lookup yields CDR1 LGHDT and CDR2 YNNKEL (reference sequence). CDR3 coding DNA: TGTGCCAGCAGCCAGGACAGGGCGGATACGCAGTATTTT. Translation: CASSQDRADTQYF.

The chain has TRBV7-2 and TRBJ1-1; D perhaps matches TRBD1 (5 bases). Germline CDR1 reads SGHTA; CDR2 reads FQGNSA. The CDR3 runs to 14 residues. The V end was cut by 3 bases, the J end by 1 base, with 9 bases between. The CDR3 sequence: CASSLGQRNTEAFF. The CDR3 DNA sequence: TGTGCCAGCAGCTTGGGGCAAAGGAACACTGAAGCTTTCTTT.

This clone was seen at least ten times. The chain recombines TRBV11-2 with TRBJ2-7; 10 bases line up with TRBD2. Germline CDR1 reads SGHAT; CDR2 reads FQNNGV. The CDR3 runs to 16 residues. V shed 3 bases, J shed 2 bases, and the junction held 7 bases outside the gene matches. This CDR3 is CASSLLGLAGAYEQYF. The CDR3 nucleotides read TGTGCCAGCAGCTTGCTTGGGCTAGCGGGGGCCTACGAGCAGTACTTC.

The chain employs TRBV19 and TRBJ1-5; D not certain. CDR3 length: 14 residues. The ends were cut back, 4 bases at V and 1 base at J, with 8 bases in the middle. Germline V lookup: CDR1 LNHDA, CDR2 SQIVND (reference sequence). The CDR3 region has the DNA TGTGCCAGTAGTAGGAGGGAGAGCAATCAGCCCCAGCATTTT. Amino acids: CASSRRESNQPQHF. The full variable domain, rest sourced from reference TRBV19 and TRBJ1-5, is DGGITQSPKYLFRKEGQNVTLSCEQNLNHDAMYWYRQDPGQGLRLIYYSQIVNDFQKGDIAEGYSVSREKKESFPLTVTSAQKNPTAFYLCASSRRESNQPQHFGDGTRLSIL.

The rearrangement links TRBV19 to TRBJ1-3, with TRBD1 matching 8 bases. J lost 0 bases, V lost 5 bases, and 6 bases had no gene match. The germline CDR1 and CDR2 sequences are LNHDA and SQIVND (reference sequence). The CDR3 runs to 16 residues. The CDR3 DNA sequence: TGTGCCAGTAGTCTAAGGACAGGGTTCTCTGGAAACACCATATATTTT. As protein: CASSLRTGFSGNTIYF.

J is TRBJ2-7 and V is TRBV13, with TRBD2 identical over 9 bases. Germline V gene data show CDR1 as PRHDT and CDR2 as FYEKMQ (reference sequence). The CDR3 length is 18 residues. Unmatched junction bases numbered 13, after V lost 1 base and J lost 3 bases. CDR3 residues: CASSLAPWGVAGDYEQYF. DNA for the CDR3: TGTGCCAGCAGCTTAGCCCCCTGGGGCGTAGCGGGGGACTACGAGCAGTACTTC.

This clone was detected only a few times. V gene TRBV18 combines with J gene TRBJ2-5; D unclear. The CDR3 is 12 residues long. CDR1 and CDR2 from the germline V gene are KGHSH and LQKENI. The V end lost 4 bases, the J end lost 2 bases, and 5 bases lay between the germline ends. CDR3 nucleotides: TGTGCCAGCTCACGGGAACAAGAGACCCAGTACTTC. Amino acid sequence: CASSREQETQYF. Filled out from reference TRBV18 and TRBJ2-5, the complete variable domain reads NAGVMQNPRHLVRRRGQEARLRCSPMKGHSHVYWYRQLPEEGLKFMVYLQKENIIDESGMPKERFSAEFPKEGPSILRIQQVVRGDSAAYFCASSREQETQYFGPGTRLLVL.

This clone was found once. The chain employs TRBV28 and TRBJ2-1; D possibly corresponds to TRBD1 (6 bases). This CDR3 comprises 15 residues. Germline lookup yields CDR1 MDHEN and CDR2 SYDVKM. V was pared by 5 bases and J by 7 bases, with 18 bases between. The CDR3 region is CASSTRYRVKNEQFF. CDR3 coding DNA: TGTGCCAGCAGTACCCGATACAGGGTTAAAAATGAGCAGTTCTTC.

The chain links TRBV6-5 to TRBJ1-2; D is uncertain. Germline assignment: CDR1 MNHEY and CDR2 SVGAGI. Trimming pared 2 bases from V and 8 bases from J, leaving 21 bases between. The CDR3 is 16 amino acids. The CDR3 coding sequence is TGTGCCAGCAGTTACGGCGCGTCATTGGGGATTTCGGGCTACACCTTC. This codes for CASSYGASLGISGYTF.

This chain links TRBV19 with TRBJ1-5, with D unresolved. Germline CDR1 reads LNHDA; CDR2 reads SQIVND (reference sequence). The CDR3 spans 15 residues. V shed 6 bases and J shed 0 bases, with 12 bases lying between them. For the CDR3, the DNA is TGTGCCAGTAGCCCCCCAGGTATTAGCAATCAGCCCCAGCATTTT. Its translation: CASSPPGISNQPQHF.

The CDR3 coding sequence is TGTGCCAGCAGCTTCGTCGAGCGGAACAATGAGCAGTTCTTC. Translation gives CASSFVERNNEQFF. The chain carries TRBV5-4 and TRBJ2-1, with D perhaps matching TRBD2 (5 bases). This CDR3 is 14 amino acids long. Germline CDR1 SGHNT, CDR2 YYREEE (reference sequence). Trimming cost V 2 bases and J 5 bases, with 11 bases left between them.

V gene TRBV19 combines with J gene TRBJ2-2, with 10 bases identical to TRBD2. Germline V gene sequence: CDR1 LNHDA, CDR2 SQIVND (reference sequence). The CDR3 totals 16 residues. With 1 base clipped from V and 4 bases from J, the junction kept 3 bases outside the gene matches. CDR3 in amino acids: CASSIVSSGGTGELFF. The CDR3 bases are TGTGCCAGTAGTATAGTCTCTAGCGGGGGCACCGGGGAGCTGTTTTTT.